This TCR beta chain was recovered during a study of T cells in tuberculosis. About the research overall: IGRA-negative adolescents, IGRA-positive adolescents with latent tuberculosis and adults with active tuberculosis formed this South African cohort.

CDR1 is SGHNT and CDR2 is YYREEE in the germline V gene (reference sequence). Trimming took 0 bases from V and 4 from J; bases not matched to a gene: 8. This CDR3 is built from 17 residues. The repertoire was sequenced with immunoSEQ multiplex PCR; TCRdb's copy has only in-frame clones and lacks some. The table records roughly 45,000 clones, less than 95% of them present only once. The specimen was PBMCs. The chain carries TRBV5-4 and TRBJ2-4; TRBD1 agrees at 9 bases. This sequence originates from a donor aged 10 to 29 with latent tuberculosis or without tuberculosis infection. Some clones in this sample may be carry-over from other donors' samples. The CDR3 coding sequence is TGTGCCAGCAGCTTGGCTCGAGGGACAGGGTCTAAAAACATTCAGTACTTC. Translation: CASSLARGTGSKNIQYF.